Each of the 15 T cell receptor beta chains below was sequenced from the same sample in a study of OX40 agonist ivuxolimab in advanced cancers. Using immunoSEQ multiplex PCR, the repertoire was profiled, and TCRdb retains in-frame clones only, with some absent. The data show 96,000 or so clones, about 84% seen once. Sequencing was performed on CD4+ or CD8+ T cells sorted from blood, taken in a trial of the OX40 agonist ivuxolimab. The receptors originated from an adult with an advanced solid tumor such as melanoma, head and neck, liver or kidney cancer.

This clone appeared a few times. This chain connects TRBV7-2 to TRBJ1-1; a weak D match, TRBD1 (5 bases). Trimming took off 6 bases at V and 1 base at J, with 12 bases between the two ends. Germline CDR1 reads SGHTA; CDR2 reads FQGNSA. The CDR3 loop spans 14 amino acids. This chain's CDR3 is CASRTQRGNTEAFF. The CDR3 DNA sequence: TGTGCCAGCAGAACCCAAAGGGGGAACACTGAAGCTTTCTTT.

In this sample, this clone turned up many times. The chain carries TRBV19 and TRBJ1-4, with a possible D match to TRBD1 (5 bases). The CDR3 consists of 15 residues. The germline gives CDR1 LNHDA, CDR2 SQIVND (reference sequence). V was cut by 3 bases and J by 8 bases, with 16 bases left in between. CDR3 sequence (DNA): TGTGCCAGTAGTATTTCCGGGACGGCGATGGAAAAACTGTTTTTT. This translates into CASSISGTAMEKLFF.

This clone was recorded once. The DNA for the CDR3 is TGTGCCAGCAGTTCTACGGGCTCGGGACAGGGGGCATCCAACTATGGCTACACCTTC. Its translation: CASSSTGSGQGASNYGYTF. V and J are TRBV28 and TRBJ1-2; 12 nucleotides agree with TRBD1. The germline V gene has CDR1 MDHEN and CDR2 SYDVKM. CDR3 length equals 19 residues. V lost 4 bases and J lost 2; bases outside the gene matches: 14.

This clone was seen a few times. The chain recombines TRBV10-1 with TRBJ1-5; perhaps TRBD1 as D (5 bases). Germline V gene lookup returns CDR1 WNHNN and CDR2 SYGVQD (reference sequence). The V end was cut by 10 bases, the J end by 4 bases, with 17 bases between. The CDR3 consists of 14 residues. This CDR3 is CANRKGRENQPQHF. The DNA of the CDR3 is TGCGCCAACCGAAAGGGACGGGAAAATCAGCCCCAGCATTTT.

This clone was seen a single time. The gene calls are TRBV5-1 and TRBJ2-1, with 9 bases matching TRBD1. The trim removed 5 bases at V and 8 bases at J, leaving 11 bases unmatched. The CDR3 contains 15 residues. Germline V gene lookup returns CDR1 SGHRS and CDR2 YFSETQ. CDR3 protein: CASRSGDRVSDEQFF. The DNA of the CDR3 is TGCGCCAGCAGGTCTGGGGACAGGGTGTCAGATGAGCAGTTCTTC.

This clone has more than one count but fewer than ten. The V gene is TRBV7-2, the J gene TRBJ1-1; 7 nucleotides line up with TRBD1. This CDR3 region has 15 residues. Germline V gene data show CDR1 as SGHTA and CDR2 as FQGNSA. Germline trimming cut 5 bases from V and 4 bases from J; bases unmatched to any gene: 10. The CDR3 DNA follows: TGTGCCAGCAGCCCACATTCAGGGGGTAGCACTGAAGCTTTCTTT. Its protein is CASSPHSGGSTEAFF.

This chain connects TRBV7-9 to TRBJ2-5; D is ambiguous. CDR3 size: 15 residues. Germline values: CDR1 SEHNR, CDR2 FQNEAQ (reference sequence). V shed 7 bases and J shed 2 bases, with 17 bases lying between them. CDR3 sequence: CASTVRVTLQETQYF. Here the CDR3 DNA reads TGTGCCAGCACCGTAAGAGTGACTCTACAAGAGACCCAGTACTTC.

This chain joins TRBV7-9 and TRBJ2-7; 12 bases agree with TRBD2. The CDR3 is 17 residues long. Trimming removed 3 bases from V and 0 bases from J; junction bases left unmatched: 6. Germline V CDR1 and CDR2: SEHNR, FQNEAQ (reference sequence). CDR3 sequence: CASSFLAGGISSYEQYF. In nucleotides, the CDR3 is TGTGCCAGCAGCTTTCTAGCGGGAGGGATCAGCTCCTACGAGCAGTACTTC.

The V call is TRBV19, the J call TRBJ2-2; possibly TRBD2 for D (6 bases). Germline CDR1 reads LNHDA; CDR2 reads SQIVND (reference sequence). The V gene lost 5 bases and the J gene lost 2 bases, with 15 bases spanning the gap. The CDR3 spans 16 residues. CDR3 DNA: TGTGCCAGTAGTGGCCCGGGACTGTCTAACACCGGGGAGCTGTTTTTT. Its protein is CASSGPGLSNTGELFF.

The chain uses TRBV9 and TRBJ2-2; 11 positions match TRBD2. CDR3 length: 18 amino acids. Germline V gene sequence: CDR1 SGDLS, CDR2 YYNGEE. Trimming removed 0 bases from V and 0 bases from J; junction bases left unmatched: 4. CDR3 protein: CASSVALGLAANTGELFF. As DNA, the CDR3 is TGTGCCAGCAGCGTAGCCTTGGGACTAGCGGCGAACACCGGGGAGCTGTTTTTT.

This clone was counted ten times or more. The chain is built from TRBV5-1 and TRBJ2-1, with 11 bases identical to TRBD2. CDR3 length: 16 residues. The V gene end was trimmed by 3 bases and the J gene end by 7 bases; junction bases not matched to a gene: 9. Germline CDR1 SGHRS, CDR2 YFSETQ. CDR3 sequence: CASSSTGTSGANEQFF. The CDR3, as DNA: TGCGCCAGCAGCTCCACCGGGACTAGCGGCGCTAATGAGCAGTTCTTC.

V and J are TRBV7-9 and TRBJ2-7; 9 nucleotides align to TRBD2. CDR3 length: 15 residues. Germline V gene data show CDR1 as SEHNR and CDR2 as FQNEAQ (reference sequence). Unmatched junction bases numbered 8, after V lost 5 bases and J lost 3 bases. DNA for the CDR3: TGTGCCAGCAGCCCAAGGGAGCGGGAGGTCTACGAGCAGTACTTC. Residues: CASSPREREVYEQYF.

This sequence joins TRBV7-9 and TRBJ2-1; tentative D call: TRBD1 (5 bases). The CDR3 spans 16 residues. From germline, CDR1 is SEHNR and CDR2 FQNEAQ (reference sequence). V lost 1 base, J lost 8 bases, and 18 bases lay in between. CDR3 region: CASSLVVRAGSDEQFF. In DNA, the CDR3 is TGTGCCAGCAGCTTAGTGGTCAGGGCCGGATCCGATGAGCAGTTCTTC.

The chain joins TRBV15 to TRBJ2-7, with D hard to call. V was shortened by 1 base and J by 6 bases, with 7 bases between the two germline ends. Per the germline V gene, CDR1 is LNHNV and CDR2 is YYDKDF (reference sequence). This CDR3 region has 12 residues. The CDR3 DNA follows: TGTGCCACCAGCAGAGCTAGGGCCGAGCAGTACTTC. It is translated as CATSRARAEQYF.

This chain uses TRBV15 with TRBJ2-5; a weak D match, TRBD2 (6 bases). Trimming removed 1 base from V and 5 bases from J, with 11 bases in between. The germline gives CDR1 LNHNV, CDR2 YYDKDF (reference sequence). The CDR3 has 14 amino acids. CDR3 DNA: TGTGCCACCAGCAGAGGGGGGGTTGAGGAGACCCAGTACTTC. Its translation: CATSRGGVEETQYF.